The rows below give T cell receptor beta chains drawn from one sample of a study of blood T cell repertoires in COVID-19. Libraries were prepared by immunoSEQ multiplex PCR; TCRdb keeps only in-frame clonotypes and omits some of them. Altogether 200,000 to 250,000 clones are present, about 85% being singletons, with the ten largest covering about a sixth. Sequenced sample: peripheral blood. Receptors originate from a woman older than 75 with active or convalescent COVID-19. CDR3s include the opening cysteine and the closing phenylalanine or tryptophan. Each record gives: clone size, V gene, J gene, D gene, CDR3 protein, CDR3 DNA. The D gene is left open where the match is weak. The size of a clone is reported for some rows only, either as once, few or many, or as a class for expanded clones.

>few|TRBV6-2/TRBV6-3|TRBJ1-5|-
CASSRTEKGYQPQHF
TGTGCCAGCAGTCGGACAGAGAAAGGATATCAGCCCCAGCATTTT
>-|TRBV6-5|TRBJ2-3|TRBD2
CASSYSLAGGTDTQYF
TGTGCCAGCAGTTACTCTTTAGCGGGAGGGACAGATACGCAGTATTTT
>-|TRBV5-4|TRBJ2-7|TRBD2
CASSPRGGRYEQYF
TGTGCCAGCAGCCCCCGGGGGGGGCGATACGAGCAGTACTTC
>-|TRBV25-1|TRBJ2-2|-
CASSGSTGIGELFF
TGTGCCAGCAGTGGGTCTACAGGTATCGGGGAGCTGTTTTTT
>-|TRBV18|TRBJ1-1|-
CASSVVDSDTEAFF
TGTGCCAGCTCAGTCGTTGACAGCGACACTGAAGCTTTCTTT
>-|TRBV2|TRBJ1-4|-
CASTGQLTGEKLFF
TGTGCCAGCACAGGACAACTAACTGGAGAAAAACTGTTTTTT
>-|TRBV30|TRBJ1-2|TRBD1
CAWSPPTTGVYGYTF
TGTGCCTGGAGTCCCCCGACGACAGGGGTGTATGGCTACACCTTC
>-|TRBV5-6|TRBJ1-3|-
CASSLVGDSGNTIYF
TGTGCCAGCAGCTTGGTAGGGGACTCTGGAAACACCATATATTTT
>-|TRBV7-3|TRBJ2-7|TRBD2
CASSLFTSVEQYF
TGTGCCAGCAGCTTGTTTACTAGCGTTGAGCAGTACTTC
>-|TRBV7-6|TRBJ2-7|TRBD2
CASSLTGGEQYF
TGTGCCAGCAGCTTAACGGGAGGCGAGCAGTACTTC
>-|TRBV27|TRBJ1-6|TRBD1
CASSLEGQGPLSPLHF
TGTGCCAGCAGTTTAGAGGGACAGGGCCCCCTTTCACCCCTCCACTTT
>-|TRBV18|TRBJ2-3|-
CASSPPGLWGPDTQYF
TGTGCCAGCTCACCACCGGGACTTTGGGGACCAGATACGCAGTATTTT
>-|TRBV2|TRBJ2-4|TRBD2
CASSERTSGAKNIQYF
TGTGCCAGCAGTGAAAGGACTAGCGGGGCCAAAAACATTCAGTACTTC
>-|TRBV28|TRBJ2-4|-
CASSFPRSPKNIQYF
TGTGCCAGCAGTTTCCCTAGGTCGCCAAAAAACATTCAGTACTTC
>-|TRBV5-5|TRBJ1-2|TRBD1
CASSPPGQGFGYTF
TGTGCCAGCAGCCCCCCGGGACAGGGGTTTGGCTACACCTTC
>-|TRBV5-6|TRBJ2-7|TRBD2
CASSFWGRLAGVYEQYF
TGTGCCAGCAGCTTCTGGGGCCGGCTAGCGGGAGTGTACGAGCAGTACTTC
>-|TRBV30|TRBJ2-1|-
CAWSLGDTYNEQFF
TGTGCCTGGAGTTTAGGGGACACCTACAATGAGCAGTTCTTC
>-|TRBV4-3|TRBJ2-7|-
CASSQSLEGSYEQYF
TGCGCCAGCAGCCAATCCCTCGAGGGCTCCTACGAGCAGTACTTC
>-|TRBV4-3|TRBJ2-1|TRBD1
CASSRLRTGGTYNEQFF
TGCGCCAGCAGCCGCCTTAGGACAGGGGGAACCTACAATGAGCAGTTCTTC
>-|TRBV4-1|TRBJ1-1|TRBD1
CASSPHSTGVTEAFF
TGCGCCAGCAGCCCACATTCTACAGGGGTGACTGAAGCTTTCTTT
>-|TRBV7-2|TRBJ1-5|TRBD1
CASSILDRGASPQPQHF
TGTGCCAGCAGTATACTAGACAGGGGGGCGTCTCCTCAGCCCCAGCATTTT
>-|TRBV5-1|TRBJ1-1|-
CASSLGRGNTEAFF
TGCGCCAGCAGCTTGGGACGGGGGAACACTGAAGCTTTCTTT
>-|TRBV5-1|TRBJ2-7|-
CASSPPPGGQKFYEQYF
TGCGCCAGCAGCCCCCCCCCGGGGGGACAAAAATTCTACGAGCAGTACTTC
>-|TRBV5-5|TRBJ2-7|TRBD2
CASRPTSGRASSYEQYF
TGTGCCAGCAGACCAACTAGCGGGAGGGCAAGCTCCTACGAGCAGTACTTC
>once|TRBV6-2/TRBV6-3|TRBJ2-7|-
CASSYRDTEGWQYF
TGTGCCAGCAGTTACCGGGACACCGAAGGGTGGCAGTACTTC
>-|TRBV4-1|TRBJ2-3|-
CASSPGDTQYF
TGCGCCAGCAGCCCAGGGGATACGCAGTATTTT
>-|TRBV11-3|TRBJ2-1|TRBD2
CASRLAGSPEQFF
TGTGCCAGCCGACTAGCGGGATCACCTGAGCAGTTCTTC
>-|TRBV5-1|TRBJ2-2|-
CASSLDGKMTGELFF
TGCGCCAGCAGCTTAGACGGGAAAATGACCGGGGAGCTGTTTTTT
>-|TRBV5-4|TRBJ2-3|TRBD2
CASSFLLAGDTDTQYF
TGTGCCAGCAGCTTTCTACTAGCGGGGGACACAGATACGCAGTATTTT
>few|TRBV30|TRBJ1-3|-
CAWSSAGNTIYF
TGTGCCTGGAGCTCGGCTGGAAACACCATATATTTT